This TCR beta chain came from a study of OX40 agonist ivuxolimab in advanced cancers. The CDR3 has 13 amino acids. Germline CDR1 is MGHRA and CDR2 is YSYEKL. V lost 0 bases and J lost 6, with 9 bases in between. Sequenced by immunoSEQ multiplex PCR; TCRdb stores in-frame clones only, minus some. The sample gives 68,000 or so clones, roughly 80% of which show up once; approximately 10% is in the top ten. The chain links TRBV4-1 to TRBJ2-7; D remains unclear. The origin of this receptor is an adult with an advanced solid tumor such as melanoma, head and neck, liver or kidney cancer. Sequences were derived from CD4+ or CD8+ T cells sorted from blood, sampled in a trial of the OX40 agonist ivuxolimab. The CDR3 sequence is CASSQDLESEQYF. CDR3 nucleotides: TGCGCCAGCAGCCAAGATCTGGAATCCGAGCAGTACTTC.